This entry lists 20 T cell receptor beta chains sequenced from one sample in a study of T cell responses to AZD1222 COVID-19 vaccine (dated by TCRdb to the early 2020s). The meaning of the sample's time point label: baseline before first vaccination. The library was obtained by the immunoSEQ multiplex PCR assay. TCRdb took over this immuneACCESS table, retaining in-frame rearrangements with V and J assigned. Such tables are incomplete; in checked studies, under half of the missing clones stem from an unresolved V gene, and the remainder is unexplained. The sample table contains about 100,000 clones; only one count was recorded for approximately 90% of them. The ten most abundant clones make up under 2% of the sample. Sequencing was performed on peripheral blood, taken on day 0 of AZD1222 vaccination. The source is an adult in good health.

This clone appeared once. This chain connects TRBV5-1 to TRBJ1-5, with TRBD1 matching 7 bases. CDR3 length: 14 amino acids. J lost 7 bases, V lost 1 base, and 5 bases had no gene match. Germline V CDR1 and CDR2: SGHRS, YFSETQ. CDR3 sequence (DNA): TGCGCCAGCAGCTTGACAGGGGCGCAGCAGCCCCAGCATTTT. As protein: CASSLTGAQQPQHF.

CDR3 residues: CASSLTQGAWNSPLHF. In DNA, the CDR3 is TGTGCCAGCAGTTTAACACAGGGGGCTTGGAATTCACCCCTCCACTTT. The chain joins TRBV27 to TRBJ1-6, with TRBD1 identical over 9 bases. Losses at the gene ends were 2 bases for V and 7 bases for J; bases not matched to a gene: 6. Germline CDR1 and CDR2: MNHEY and SMNVEV (reference sequence). The CDR3 loop spans 16 amino acids.

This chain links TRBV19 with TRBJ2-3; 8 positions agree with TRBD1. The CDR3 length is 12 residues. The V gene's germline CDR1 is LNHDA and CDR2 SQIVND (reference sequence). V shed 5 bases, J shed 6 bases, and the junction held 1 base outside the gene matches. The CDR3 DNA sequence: TGTGCCAGTAGTCACAGGGGGGATACGCAGTATTTT. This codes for CASSHRGDTQYF.

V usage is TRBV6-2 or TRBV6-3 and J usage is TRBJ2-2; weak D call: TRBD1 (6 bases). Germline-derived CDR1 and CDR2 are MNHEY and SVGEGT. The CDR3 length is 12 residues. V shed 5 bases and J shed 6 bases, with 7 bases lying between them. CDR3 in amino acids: CASSHRAGELFF. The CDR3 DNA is TGTGCCAGCAGTCACAGGGCCGGGGAGCTGTTTTTT.

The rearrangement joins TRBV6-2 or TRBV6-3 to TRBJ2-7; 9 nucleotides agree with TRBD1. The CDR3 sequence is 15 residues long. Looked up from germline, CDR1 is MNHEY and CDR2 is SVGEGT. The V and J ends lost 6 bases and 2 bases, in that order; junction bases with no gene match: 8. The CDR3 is CASSSTGGDTYEQYF. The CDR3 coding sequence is TGTGCCAGCAGCTCGACAGGGGGAGACACCTACGAGCAGTACTTC.

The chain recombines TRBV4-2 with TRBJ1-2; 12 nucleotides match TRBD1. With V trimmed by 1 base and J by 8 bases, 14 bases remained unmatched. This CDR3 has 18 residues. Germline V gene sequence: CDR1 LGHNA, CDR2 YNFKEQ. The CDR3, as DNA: TGTGCCAGCAGCCAAGTTAACCCGGGACAGGGGGCTCAAGGCGGCTACACCTTC. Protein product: CASSQVNPGQGAQGGYTF.

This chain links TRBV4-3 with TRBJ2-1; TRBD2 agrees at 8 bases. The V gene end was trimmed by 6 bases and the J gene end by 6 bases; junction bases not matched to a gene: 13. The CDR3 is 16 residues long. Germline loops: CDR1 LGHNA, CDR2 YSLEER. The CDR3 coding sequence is TGCGCCAGCAGTCCTTTAGGGCTAGCGGGCCTCAATGAGCAGTTCTTC. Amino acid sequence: CASSPLGLAGLNEQFF.

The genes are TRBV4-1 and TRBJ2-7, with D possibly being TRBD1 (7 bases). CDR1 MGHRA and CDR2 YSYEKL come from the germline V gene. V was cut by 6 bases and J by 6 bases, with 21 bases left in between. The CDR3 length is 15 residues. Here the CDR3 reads CASRQLAAAGGEQYF. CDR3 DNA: TGCGCCAGCAGACAGTTAGCGGCCGCAGGGGGCGAGCAGTACTTC.

The CDR3 sequence: CASSPSGGLVYGYTF. In nucleotides, the CDR3 is TGCGCCAGCAGCCCCTCGGGAGGGTTAGTCTATGGCTACACCTTC. The chain links TRBV5-1 to TRBJ1-2, with D uncertain. Germline loops: CDR1 SGHRS, CDR2 YFSETQ. The CDR3 length is 15 residues. Trimming pared 4 bases from V and 4 bases from J, leaving 17 bases between.

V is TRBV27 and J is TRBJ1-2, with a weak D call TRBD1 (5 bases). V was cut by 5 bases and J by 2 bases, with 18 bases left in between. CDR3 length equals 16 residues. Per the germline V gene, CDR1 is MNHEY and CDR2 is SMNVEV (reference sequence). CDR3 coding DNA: TGTGCCAGCAGTACCGGACTGGGGCCGAGAAACTATGGCTACACCTTC. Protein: CASSTGLGPRNYGYTF.

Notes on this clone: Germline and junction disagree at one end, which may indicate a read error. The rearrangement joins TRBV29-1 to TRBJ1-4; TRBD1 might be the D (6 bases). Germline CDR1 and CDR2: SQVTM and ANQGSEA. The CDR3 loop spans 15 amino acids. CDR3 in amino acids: CSVEEWTETNEKLFF. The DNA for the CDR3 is TGCAGCGTGGAAGAATGGACAGAAACTAATGAAAAACTGTTTTTT. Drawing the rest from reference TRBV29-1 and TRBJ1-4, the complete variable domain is SAVISQKPSRDICQRGTSLTIQCQVDSQVTMMFWYRQQPGQSLTLIATANQGSEATYESGFVIDKFPISRPNLTFSTLTVSNMSPEDSSIYLCSVEEWTETNEKLFFGSGTQLSVL.

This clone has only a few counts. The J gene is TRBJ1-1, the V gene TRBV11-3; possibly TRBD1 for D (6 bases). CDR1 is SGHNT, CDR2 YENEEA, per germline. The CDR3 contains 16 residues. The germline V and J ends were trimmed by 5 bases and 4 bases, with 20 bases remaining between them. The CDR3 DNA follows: TGTGCCAGCAGCCACTTTTTCAAGGGGGGGGCCACTGAAGCTTTCTTT. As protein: CASSHFFKGGATEAFF.

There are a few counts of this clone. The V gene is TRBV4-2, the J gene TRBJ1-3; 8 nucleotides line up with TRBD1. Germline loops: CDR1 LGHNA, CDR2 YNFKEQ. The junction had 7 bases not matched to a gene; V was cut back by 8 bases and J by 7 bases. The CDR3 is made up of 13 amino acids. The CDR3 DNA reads TGTGCCAGCCACGGACAGGGTGGGAACACCATATATTTT. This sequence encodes CASHGQGGNTIYF.

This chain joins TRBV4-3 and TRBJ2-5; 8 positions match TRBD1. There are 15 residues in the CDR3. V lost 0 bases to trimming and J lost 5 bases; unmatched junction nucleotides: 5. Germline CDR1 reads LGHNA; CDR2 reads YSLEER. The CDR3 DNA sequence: TGCGCCAGCAGCCAAGAGGCAGGGGGCGGGGAGACCCAGTACTTC. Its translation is CASSQEAGGGETQYF.

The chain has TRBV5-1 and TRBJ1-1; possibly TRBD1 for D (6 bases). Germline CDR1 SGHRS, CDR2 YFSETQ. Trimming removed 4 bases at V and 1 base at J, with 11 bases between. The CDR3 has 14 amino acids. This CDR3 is CASSVHRENTEAFF. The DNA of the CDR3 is TGCGCCAGCAGCGTACACAGGGAGAACACTGAAGCTTTCTTT. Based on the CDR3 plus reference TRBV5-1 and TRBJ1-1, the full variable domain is KAGVTQTPRYLIKTRGQQVTLSCSPISGHRSVSWYQQTPGQGLQFLFEYFSETQRNKGNFPGRFSGRQFSNSRSEMNVSTLELGDSALYLCASSVHRENTEAFFGQGTRLTVV.

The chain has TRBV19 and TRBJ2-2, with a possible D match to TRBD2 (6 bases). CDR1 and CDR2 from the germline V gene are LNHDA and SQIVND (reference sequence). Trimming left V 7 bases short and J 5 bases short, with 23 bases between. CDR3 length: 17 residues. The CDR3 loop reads CASTHEGRERGTGELFF. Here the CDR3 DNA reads TGTGCCAGTACCCACGAAGGTCGGGAGAGAGGGACCGGGGAGCTGTTTTTT.

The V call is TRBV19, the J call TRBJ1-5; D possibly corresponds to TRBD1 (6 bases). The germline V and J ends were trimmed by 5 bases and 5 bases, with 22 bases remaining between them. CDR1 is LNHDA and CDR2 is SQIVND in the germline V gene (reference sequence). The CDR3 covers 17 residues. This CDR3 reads CASSPQGVAGVHQPQHF. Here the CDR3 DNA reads TGTGCCAGTAGTCCTCAGGGCGTGGCAGGGGTGCATCAGCCCCAGCATTTT. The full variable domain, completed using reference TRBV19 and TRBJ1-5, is DGGITQSPKYLFRKEGQNVTLSCEQNLNHDAMYWYRQDPGQGLRLIYYSQIVNDFQKGDIAEGYSVSREKKESFPLTVTSAQKNPTAFYLCASSPQGVAGVHQPQHFGDGTRLSIL.

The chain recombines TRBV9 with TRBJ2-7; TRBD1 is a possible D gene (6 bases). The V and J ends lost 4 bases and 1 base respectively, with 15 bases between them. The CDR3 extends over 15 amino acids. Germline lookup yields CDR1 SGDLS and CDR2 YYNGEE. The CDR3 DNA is TGTGCCAGCAGCCCCAACCAGGGACATTCCTACGAGCAGTACTTC. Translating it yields CASSPNQGHSYEQYF.

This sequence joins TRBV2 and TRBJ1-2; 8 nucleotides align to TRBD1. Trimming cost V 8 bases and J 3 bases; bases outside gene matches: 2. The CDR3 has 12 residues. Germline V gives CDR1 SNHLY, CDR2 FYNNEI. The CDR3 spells CASRTGHYGYTF. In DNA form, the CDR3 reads TGTGCCAGCCGGACAGGGCACTATGGCTACACCTTC.

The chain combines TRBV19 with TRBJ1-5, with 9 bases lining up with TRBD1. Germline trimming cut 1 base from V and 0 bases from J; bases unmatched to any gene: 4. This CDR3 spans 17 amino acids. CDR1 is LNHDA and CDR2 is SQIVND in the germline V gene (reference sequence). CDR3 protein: CASSIVTGGSSNQPQHF. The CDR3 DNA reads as TGTGCCAGTAGTATAGTAACAGGGGGCAGTAGCAATCAGCCCCAGCATTTT.